This record covers a single T cell receptor (beta chain). Its target is unknown. This entry belongs to a study of response to subunit inactivated influenza vaccine. Study conclusions and caveats: Each seasonal influenza vaccination recruits few new T cells, the authors suggested.

TCRdb recomputed calls from the RT-PCR reads with MiXCR, one row per CDR3 protein. The sample lists 150,000 or so distinct CDR3 sequences; 11% were seen once. Sequenced material: non-naive T cells sorted from PBMCs, taken 45 days after vaccination. The clonotype originates from a man aged 45-60 years who received an inactivated influenza vaccine.

The CDR3 sequence: CASSPRGGVIVLDTQYF. The CDR3 nucleotides read TGTGCCAGCAGCCCCCGGGGCGGGGTTATTGTTTTAGATACGCAGTATTTT. This rearrangement joins TRBV11-2 to TRBJ2-3; tentatively, D is TRBD2 (6 bases). The CDR3 is 17 residues long. Germline V gives CDR1 SGHAT, CDR2 FQNNGV. V lost 5 bases and J 5 bases, leaving 23 bases between the germline ends.